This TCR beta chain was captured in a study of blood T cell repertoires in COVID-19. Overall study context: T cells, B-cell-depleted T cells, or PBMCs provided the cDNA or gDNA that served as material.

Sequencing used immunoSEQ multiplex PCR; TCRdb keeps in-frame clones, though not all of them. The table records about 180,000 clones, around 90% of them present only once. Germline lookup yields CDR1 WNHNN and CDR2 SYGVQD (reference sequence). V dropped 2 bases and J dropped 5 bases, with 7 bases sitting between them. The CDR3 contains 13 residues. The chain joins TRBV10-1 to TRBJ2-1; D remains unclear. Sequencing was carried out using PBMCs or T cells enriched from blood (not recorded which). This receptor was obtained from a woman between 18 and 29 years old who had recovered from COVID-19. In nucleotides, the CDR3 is TGCGCCAGCAGTGAGAAGCCCGACAATGAGCAGTTCTTC. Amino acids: CASSEKPDNEQFF.